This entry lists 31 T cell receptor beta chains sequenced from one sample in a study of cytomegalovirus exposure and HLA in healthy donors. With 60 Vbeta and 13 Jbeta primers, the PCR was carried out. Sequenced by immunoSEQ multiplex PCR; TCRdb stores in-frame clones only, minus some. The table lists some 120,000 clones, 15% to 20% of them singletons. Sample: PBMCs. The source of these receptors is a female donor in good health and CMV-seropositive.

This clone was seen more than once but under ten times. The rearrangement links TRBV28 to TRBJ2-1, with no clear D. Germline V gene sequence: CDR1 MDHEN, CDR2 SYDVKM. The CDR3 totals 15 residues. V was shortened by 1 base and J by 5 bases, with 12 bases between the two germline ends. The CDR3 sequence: CASSLLQSLNNEQFF. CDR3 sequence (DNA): TGTGCCAGCAGTTTATTACAAAGTCTCAACAATGAGCAGTTCTTC.

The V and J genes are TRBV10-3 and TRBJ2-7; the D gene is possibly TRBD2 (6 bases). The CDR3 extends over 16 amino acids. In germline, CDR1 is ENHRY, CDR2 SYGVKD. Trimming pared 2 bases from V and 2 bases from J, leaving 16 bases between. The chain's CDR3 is CAISEPTLGRPYEQYF. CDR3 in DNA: TGTGCCATCAGTGAGCCAACTTTGGGGAGGCCCTACGAGCAGTACTTC.

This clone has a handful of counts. The CDR3 loop is CASSPRDRVPAEAFF. The CDR3 nucleotides are TGTGCCAGCAGCCCGCGGGACAGGGTACCCGCTGAAGCTTTCTTT. V gene TRBV9 combines with J gene TRBJ1-1, with 9 bases fitting TRBD1. This CDR3 has 15 residues. V trimming: 4 bases; J trimming: 6 bases; junction bases outside the gene matches: 10. Germline lookup yields CDR1 SGDLS and CDR2 YYNGEE.

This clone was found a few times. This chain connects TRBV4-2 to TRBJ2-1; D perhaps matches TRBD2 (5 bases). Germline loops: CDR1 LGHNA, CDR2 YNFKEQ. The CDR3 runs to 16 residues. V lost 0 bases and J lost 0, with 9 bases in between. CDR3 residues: CASSQEPGLSYNEQFF. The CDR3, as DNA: TGTGCCAGCAGCCAAGAGCCCGGACTCTCCTACAATGAGCAGTTCTTC.

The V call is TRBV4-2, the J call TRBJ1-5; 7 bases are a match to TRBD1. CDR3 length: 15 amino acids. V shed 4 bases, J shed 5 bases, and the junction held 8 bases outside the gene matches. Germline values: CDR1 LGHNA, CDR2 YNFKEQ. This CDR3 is CASSRTGDRDQPQHF. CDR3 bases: TGTGCCAGCAGCCGCACAGGAGACAGGGATCAGCCCCAGCATTTT.

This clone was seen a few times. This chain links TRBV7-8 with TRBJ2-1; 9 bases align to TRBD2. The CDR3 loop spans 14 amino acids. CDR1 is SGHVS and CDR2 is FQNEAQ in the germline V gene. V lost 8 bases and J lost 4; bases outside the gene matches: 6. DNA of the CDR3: TGTGCCAGCGCTAGCGGGGTGCCGTACAATGAGCAGTTCTTC. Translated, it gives CASASGVPYNEQFF.

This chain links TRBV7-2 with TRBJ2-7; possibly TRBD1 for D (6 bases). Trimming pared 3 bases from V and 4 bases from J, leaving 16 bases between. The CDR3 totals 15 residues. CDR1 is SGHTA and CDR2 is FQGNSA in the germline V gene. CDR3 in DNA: TGTGCCAGCAGCTTTTATGGGACACGGGAATACGAGCAGTACTTC. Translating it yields CASSFYGTREYEQYF. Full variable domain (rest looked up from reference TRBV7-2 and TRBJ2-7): GAGVSQSPSNKVTEKGKDVELRCDPISGHTALYWYRQSLGQGLEFLIYFQGNSAPDKSGLPSDRFSAERTGGSVSTLTIQRTQQEDSAVYLCASSFYGTREYEQYFGPGTRLTVT.

The CDR3 DNA reads TGTGCCAGCAGCTCAGCACCCGGACTAGCGGGAGAGTGGCGAGAGACCCAGTACTTC. This sequence encodes CASSSAPGLAGEWRETQYF. This rearrangement joins TRBV11-2 to TRBJ2-5; 13 nucleotides match TRBD2. This CDR3 has 19 residues. In germline, CDR1 is SGHAT, CDR2 FQNNGV. Unmatched junction bases numbered 15, after V lost 4 bases and J lost 4 bases.

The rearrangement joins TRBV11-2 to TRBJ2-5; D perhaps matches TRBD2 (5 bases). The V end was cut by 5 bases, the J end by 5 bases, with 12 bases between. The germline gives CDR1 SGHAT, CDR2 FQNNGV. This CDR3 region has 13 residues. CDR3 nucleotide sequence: TGTGCCAGCAGCACCACTAGTGAGGAGACCCAGTACTTC. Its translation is CASSTTSEETQYF. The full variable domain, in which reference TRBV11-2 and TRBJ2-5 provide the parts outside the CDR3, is EAGVAQSPRYKIIEKRQSVAFWCNPISGHATLYWYQQILGQGPKLLIQFQNNGVVDDSQLPKDRFSAERLKGVDSTLKIQPAKLEDSAVYLCASSTTSEETQYFGPGTRLLVL.

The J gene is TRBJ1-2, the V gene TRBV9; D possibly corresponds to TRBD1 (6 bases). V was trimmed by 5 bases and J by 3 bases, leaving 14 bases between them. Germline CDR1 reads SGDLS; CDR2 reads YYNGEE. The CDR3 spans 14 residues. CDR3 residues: CASRDQGSDYGYTF. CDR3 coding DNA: TGTGCCAGCAGAGACCAGGGGTCGGACTATGGCTACACCTTC.

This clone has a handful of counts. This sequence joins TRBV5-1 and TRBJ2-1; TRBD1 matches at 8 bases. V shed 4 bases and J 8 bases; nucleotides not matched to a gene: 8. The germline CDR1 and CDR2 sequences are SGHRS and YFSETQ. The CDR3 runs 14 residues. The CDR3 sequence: CASSLDPTGDEQFF. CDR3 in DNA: TGCGCCAGCAGCCTGGACCCGACAGGGGATGAGCAGTTCTTC. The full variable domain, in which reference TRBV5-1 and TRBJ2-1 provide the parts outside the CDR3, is KAGVTQTPRYLIKTRGQQVTLSCSPISGHRSVSWYQQTPGQGLQFLFEYFSETQRNKGNFPGRFSGRQFSNSRSEMNVSTLELGDSALYLCASSLDPTGDEQFFGPGTRLTVL.

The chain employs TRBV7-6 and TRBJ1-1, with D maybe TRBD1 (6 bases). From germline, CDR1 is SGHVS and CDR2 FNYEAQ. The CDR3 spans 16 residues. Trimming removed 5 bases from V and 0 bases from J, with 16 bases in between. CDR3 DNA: TGTGCCAGCAGCCGGACAGCCTTTTCAATGAACACTGAAGCTTTCTTT. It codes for CASSRTAFSMNTEAFF.

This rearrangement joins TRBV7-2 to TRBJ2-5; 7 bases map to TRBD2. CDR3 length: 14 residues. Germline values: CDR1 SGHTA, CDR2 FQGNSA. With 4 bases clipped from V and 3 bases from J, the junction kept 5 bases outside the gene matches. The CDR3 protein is CASSSGTKKETQYF. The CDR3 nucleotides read TGTGCCAGCAGCTCCGGGACTAAAAAAGAGACCCAGTACTTC.

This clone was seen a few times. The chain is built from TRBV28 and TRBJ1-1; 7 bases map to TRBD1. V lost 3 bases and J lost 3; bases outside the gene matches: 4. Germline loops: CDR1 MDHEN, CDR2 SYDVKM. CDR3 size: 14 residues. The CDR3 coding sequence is TGTGCCAGCAGTTTCGCCAGGGGGTACACTGAAGCTTTCTTT. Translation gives CASSFARGYTEAFF.

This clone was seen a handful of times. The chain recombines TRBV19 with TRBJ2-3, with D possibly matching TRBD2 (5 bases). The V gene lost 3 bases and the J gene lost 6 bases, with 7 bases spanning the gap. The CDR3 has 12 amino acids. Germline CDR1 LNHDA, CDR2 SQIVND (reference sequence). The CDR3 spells CASSMVADTQYF. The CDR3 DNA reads TGTGCCAGTAGTATGGTAGCGGATACGCAGTATTTT. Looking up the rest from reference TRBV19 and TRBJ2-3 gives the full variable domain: DGGITQSPKYLFRKEGQNVTLSCEQNLNHDAMYWYRQDPGQGLRLIYYSQIVNDFQKGDIAEGYSVSREKKESFPLTVTSAQKNPTAFYLCASSMVADTQYFGPGTRLTVL.

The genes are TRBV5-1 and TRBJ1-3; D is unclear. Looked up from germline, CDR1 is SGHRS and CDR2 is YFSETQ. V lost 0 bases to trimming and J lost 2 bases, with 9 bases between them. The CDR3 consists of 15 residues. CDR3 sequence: CASSLEGGTGNTIYF. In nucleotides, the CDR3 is TGCGCCAGCAGCTTGGAGGGAGGGACTGGAAACACCATATATTTT.

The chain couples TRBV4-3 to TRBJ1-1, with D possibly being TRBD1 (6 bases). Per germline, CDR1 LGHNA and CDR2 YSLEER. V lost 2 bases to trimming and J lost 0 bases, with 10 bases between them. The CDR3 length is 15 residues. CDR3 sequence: CASSQTGLLNTEAFF. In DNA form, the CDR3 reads TGCGCCAGCAGCCAAACAGGGCTATTGAACACTGAAGCTTTCTTT.

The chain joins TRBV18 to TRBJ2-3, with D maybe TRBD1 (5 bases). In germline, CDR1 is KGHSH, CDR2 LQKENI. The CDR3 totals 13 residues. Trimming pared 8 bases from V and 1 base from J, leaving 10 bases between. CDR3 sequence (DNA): TGTGCCAGCGGGCAGGGCGGCACAGATACGCAGTATTTT. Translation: CASGQGGTDTQYF.

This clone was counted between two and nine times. CDR3 DNA sequence: TGTGCCAGCAGTGGCGACACCGGGGAGCTGTTTTTT. Its protein is CASSGDTGELFF. This chain joins TRBV6-1 and TRBJ2-2; the D is unclear. CDR1 and CDR2 (germline): MNHNS, SASEGT. Trimming took off 4 bases at V and 3 bases at J, with 3 bases between the two ends. The CDR3 is made up of 12 amino acids.

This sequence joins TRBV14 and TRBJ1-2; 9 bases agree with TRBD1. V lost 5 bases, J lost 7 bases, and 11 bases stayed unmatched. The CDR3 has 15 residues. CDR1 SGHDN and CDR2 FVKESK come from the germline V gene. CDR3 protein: CASSAGTGILVGYTF. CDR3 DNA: TGTGCCAGCAGCGCCGGGACAGGGATCCTGGTTGGCTACACCTTC.

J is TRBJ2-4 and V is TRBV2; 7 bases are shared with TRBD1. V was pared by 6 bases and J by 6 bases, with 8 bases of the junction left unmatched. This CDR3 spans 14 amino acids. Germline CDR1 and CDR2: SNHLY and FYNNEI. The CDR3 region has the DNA TGTGCCAGCAGCCCCGACAGGGCGGGAAACATTCAGTACTTC. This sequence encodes CASSPDRAGNIQYF.

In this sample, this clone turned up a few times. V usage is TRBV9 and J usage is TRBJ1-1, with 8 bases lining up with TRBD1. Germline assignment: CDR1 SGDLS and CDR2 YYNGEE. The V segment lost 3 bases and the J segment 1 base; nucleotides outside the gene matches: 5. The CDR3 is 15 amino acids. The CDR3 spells CASSAGGWRNTEAFF. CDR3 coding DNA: TGTGCCAGCAGCGCAGGGGGCTGGAGGAACACTGAAGCTTTCTTT.

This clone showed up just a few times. CDR3: CASSEFWGGTEAFF. Here the CDR3 DNA reads TGTGCCAGCAGTGAATTTTGGGGGGGCACTGAAGCTTTCTTT. The chain employs TRBV6-1 and TRBJ1-1; D perhaps matches TRBD1 (5 bases). The V and J ends lost 2 bases and 4 bases respectively, with 11 bases between them. Germline V gene sequence: CDR1 MNHNS, CDR2 SASEGT. There are 14 residues in the CDR3.

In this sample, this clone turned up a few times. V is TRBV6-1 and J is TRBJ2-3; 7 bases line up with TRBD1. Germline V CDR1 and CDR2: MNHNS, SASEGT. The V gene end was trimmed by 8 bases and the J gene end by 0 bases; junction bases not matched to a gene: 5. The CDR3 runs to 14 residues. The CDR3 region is CASEDRVSTDTQYF. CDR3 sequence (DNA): TGTGCCAGCGAAGACAGGGTGAGCACAGATACGCAGTATTTT.

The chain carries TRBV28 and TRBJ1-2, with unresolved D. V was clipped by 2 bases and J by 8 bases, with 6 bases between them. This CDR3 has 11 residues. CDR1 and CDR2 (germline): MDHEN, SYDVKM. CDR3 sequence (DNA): TGTGCCAGCAGTTTACCGGAGGGCTACACCTTC. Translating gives CASSLPEGYTF.

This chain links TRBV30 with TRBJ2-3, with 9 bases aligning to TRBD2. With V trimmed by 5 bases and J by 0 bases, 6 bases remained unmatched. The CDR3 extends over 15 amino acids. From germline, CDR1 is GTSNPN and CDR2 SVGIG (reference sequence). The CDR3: CAWAVSGGSTDTQYF. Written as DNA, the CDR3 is TGTGCCTGGGCTGTTAGCGGGGGAAGCACAGATACGCAGTATTTT.

The CDR3 sequence is CASSSYLPQGGYTF. CDR3 coding DNA: TGCGCCAGCAGCTCCTATCTGCCGCAGGGAGGCTACACCTTC. This chain joins TRBV5-1 and TRBJ1-2; D may be TRBD1 (5 bases). CDR1 SGHRS and CDR2 YFSETQ come from the germline V gene. CDR3 length equals 14 residues. V was cut by 3 bases and J by 8 bases, with 17 bases left in between.

The CDR3 protein is CASSLGTGPPYEQYF. Here the CDR3 DNA reads TGTGCCAGCAGCTTAGGGACAGGCCCCCCCTACGAGCAGTACTTC. The gene calls are TRBV7-2 and TRBJ2-7; 7 nucleotides line up with TRBD1. Germline trimming cut 1 base from V and 2 bases from J; bases unmatched to any gene: 5. Germline V lookup: CDR1 SGHTA, CDR2 FQGNSA. The CDR3 has 15 residues. Combining the CDR3 with reference TRBV7-2 and TRBJ2-7 gives the whole variable domain GAGVSQSPSNKVTEKGKDVELRCDPISGHTALYWYRQSLGQGLEFLIYFQGNSAPDKSGLPSDRFSAERTGGSVSTLTIQRTQQEDSAVYLCASSLGTGPPYEQYFGPGTRLTVT.

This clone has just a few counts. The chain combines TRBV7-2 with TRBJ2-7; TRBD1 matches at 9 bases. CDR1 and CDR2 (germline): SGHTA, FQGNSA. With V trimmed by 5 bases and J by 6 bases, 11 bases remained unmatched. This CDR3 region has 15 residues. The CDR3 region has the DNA TGTGCCAGCAGCCGCACGGGACAGGGAACGTTCGAGCAGTACTTC. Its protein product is CASSRTGQGTFEQYF.

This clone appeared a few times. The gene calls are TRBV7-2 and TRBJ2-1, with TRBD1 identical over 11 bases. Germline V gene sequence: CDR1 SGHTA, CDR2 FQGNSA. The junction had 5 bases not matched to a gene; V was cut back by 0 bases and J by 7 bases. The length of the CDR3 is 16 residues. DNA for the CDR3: TGTGCCAGCAGCTTAGCGGGACAGGGGGGGGGAAATGAGCAGTTCTTC. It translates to CASSLAGQGGGNEQFF.

The CDR3 here is CASSQETGGAANEQFF. CDR3 nucleotide sequence: TGCGCCAGCAGCCAAGAAACCGGGGGGGCGGCTAATGAGCAGTTCTTC. V usage is TRBV4-1 and J usage is TRBJ2-1; 8 bases are a match to TRBD2. This CDR3 has 16 amino acids. Trimming removed 0 bases from V and 7 bases from J; junction bases left unmatched: 8. CDR1 is MGHRA, CDR2 YSYEKL, per germline.